The sequence of this T cell receptor beta chain was determined in a study of shared clonotypes between healthy human individuals. Per the original data handling: Filtering differed, since immunoSEQ gave only junction sequences and no quality scores. TCRdb's copy holds only in-frame clones and misses some; the assay was immunoSEQ multiplex PCR. The V and J calls and clone size were taken over from that table, and D and trimming were inferred from the DNA. The table shows hundreds of thousands of clones, with around 96% occurring only once. CD45RO-negative, CCR7-selected cells formed the naive CD8 fraction, which excluded terminally differentiated effector memory CD45RA+ cells. Concerning this clone: Its antigen is unknown.

The CDR3 length is 14 residues. Germline V gives CDR1 MDHEN, CDR2 SYDVKM. The V gene end was trimmed by 2 bases and the J gene end by 4 bases; junction bases not matched to a gene: 2. The study, taken as a whole, reports: Clonotypes not shared had lower generation probabilities than those common to all four donors.

The receptor was isolated from a woman in her 30s in good health. Sequenced material: naive CD8+ T cells sorted from blood. The chain uses TRBV28 and TRBJ2-1; 7 bases match TRBD1. CDR3 region: CASSLRDSYNEQFF. Here the CDR3 DNA reads TGTGCCAGCAGTTTACGGGACAGTTACAATGAGCAGTTCTTC. Full variable domain (missing parts from reference TRBV28 and TRBJ2-1): DVKVTQSSRYLVKRTGEKVFLECVQDMDHENMFWYRQDPGLGLRLIYFSYDVKMKEKGDIPEGYSVSREKKERFSLILESASTNQTSMYLCASSLRDSYNEQFFGPGTRLTVL.